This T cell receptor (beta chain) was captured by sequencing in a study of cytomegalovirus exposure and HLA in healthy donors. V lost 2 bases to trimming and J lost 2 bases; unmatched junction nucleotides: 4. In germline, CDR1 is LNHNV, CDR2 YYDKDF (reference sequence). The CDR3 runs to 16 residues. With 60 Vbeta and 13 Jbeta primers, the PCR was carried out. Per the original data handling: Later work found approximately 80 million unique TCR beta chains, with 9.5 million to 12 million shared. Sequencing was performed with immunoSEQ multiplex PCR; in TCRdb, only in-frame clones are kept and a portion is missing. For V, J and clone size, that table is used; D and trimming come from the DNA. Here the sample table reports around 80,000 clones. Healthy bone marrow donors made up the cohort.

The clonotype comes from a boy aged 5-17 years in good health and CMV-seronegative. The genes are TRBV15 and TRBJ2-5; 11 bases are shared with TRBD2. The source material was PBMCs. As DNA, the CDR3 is TGTGCCACCAGCAGATACGTAGCGGGAGGGCAAGAGACCCAGTACTTC. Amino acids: CATSRYVAGGQETQYF.